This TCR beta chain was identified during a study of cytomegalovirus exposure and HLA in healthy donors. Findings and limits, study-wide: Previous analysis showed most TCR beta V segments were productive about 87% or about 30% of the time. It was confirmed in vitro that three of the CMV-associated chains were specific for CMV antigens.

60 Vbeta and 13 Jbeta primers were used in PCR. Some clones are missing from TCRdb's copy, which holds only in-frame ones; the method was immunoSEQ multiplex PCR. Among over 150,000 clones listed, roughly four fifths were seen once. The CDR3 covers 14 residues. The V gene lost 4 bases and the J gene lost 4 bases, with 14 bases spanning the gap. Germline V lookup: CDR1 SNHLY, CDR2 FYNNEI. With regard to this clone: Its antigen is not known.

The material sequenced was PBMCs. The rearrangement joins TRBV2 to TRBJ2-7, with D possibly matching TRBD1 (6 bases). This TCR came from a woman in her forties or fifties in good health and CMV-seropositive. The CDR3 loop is CASSGAGARYEQYF. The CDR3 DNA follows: TGTGCCAGCAGTGGGGCAGGGGCAAGGTACGAGCAGTACTTC.